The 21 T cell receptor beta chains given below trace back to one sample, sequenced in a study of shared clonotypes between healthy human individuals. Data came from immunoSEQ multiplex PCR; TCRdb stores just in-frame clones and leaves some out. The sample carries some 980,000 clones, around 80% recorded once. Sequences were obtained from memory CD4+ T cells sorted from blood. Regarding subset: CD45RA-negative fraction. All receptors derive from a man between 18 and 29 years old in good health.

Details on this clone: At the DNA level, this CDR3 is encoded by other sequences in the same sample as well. The CDR3 sequence: CASSLGQGDEKLFF. The CDR3 DNA follows: TGTGCCAGCAGCTTGGGACAGGGGGATGAAAAACTGTTTTTT. The J gene is TRBJ1-4, the V gene TRBV7-9; 11 bases line up with TRBD1. This CDR3 has 14 residues. V lost 3 bases, J lost 6 bases, and 0 bases stayed unmatched. CDR1 and CDR2 (germline): SEHNR, FQNEAQ (reference sequence).

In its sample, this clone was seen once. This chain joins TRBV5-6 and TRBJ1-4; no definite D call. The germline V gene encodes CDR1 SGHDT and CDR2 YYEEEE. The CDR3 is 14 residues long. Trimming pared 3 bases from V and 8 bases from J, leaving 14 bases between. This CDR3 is CASSSPRVREKLFF. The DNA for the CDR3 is TGTGCCAGCAGCTCACCCCGGGTACGAGAAAAACTGTTTTTT. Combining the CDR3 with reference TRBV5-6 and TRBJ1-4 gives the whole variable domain DAGVTQSPTHLIKTRGQQVTLRCSPKSGHDTVSWYQQALGQGPQFIFQYYEEEERQRGNFPDRFSGHQFPNYSSELNVNALLLGDSALYLCASSSPRVREKLFFGSGTQLSVL.

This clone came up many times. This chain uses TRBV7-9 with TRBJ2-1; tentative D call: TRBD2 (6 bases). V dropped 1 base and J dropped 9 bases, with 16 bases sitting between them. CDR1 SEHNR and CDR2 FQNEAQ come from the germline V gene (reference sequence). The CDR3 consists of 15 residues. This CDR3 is CASSLGRGPLGEQFF. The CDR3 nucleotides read TGTGCCAGCAGCTTAGGGCGGGGTCCACTTGGTGAGCAGTTCTTC.

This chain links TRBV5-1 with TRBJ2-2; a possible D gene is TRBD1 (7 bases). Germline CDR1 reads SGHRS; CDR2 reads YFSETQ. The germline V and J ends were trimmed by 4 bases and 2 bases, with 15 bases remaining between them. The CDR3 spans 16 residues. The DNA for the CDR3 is TGCGCCAGCAGCGGCGGGACAGACCTTAACACCGGGGAGCTGTTTTTT. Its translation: CASSGGTDLNTGELFF.

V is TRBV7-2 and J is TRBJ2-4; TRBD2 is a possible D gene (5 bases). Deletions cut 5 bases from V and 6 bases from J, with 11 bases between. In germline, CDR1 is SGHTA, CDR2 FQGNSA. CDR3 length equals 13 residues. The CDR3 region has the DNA TGTGCCAGCAGCACCCCCGGGGTAAACATTCAGTACTTC. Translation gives CASSTPGVNIQYF.

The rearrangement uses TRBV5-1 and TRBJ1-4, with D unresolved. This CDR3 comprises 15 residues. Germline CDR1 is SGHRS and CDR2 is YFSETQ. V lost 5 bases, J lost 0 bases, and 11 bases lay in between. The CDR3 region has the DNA TGCGCCAGCAGATCTGACGGAGCAACTAATGAAAAACTGTTTTTT. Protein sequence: CASRSDGATNEKLFF.

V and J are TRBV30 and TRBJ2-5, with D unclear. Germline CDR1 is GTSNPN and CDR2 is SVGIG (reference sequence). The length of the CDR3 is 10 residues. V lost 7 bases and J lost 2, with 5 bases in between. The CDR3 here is CASGQETQYF. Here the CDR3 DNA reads TGTGCCTCCGGTCAAGAGACCCAGTACTTC.

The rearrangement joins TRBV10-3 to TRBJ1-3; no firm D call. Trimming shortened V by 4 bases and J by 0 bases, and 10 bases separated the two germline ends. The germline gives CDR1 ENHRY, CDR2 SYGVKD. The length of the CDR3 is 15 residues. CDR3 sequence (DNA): TGTGCCATCAGTGGGCAAGGTCGCTCTGGAAACACCATATATTTT. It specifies CAISGQGRSGNTIYF.

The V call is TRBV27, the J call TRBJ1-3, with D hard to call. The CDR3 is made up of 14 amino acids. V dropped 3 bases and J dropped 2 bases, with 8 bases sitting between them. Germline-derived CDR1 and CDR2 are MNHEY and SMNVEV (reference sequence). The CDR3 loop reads CASSLAGTGNTIYF. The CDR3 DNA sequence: TGTGCCAGCAGTTTGGCTGGGACTGGAAACACCATATATTTT.

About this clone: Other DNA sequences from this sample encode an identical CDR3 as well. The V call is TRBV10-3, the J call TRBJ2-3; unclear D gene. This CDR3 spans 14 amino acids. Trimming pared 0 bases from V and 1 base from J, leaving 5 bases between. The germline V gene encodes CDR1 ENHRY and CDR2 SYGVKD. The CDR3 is CAISESGGTDTQYF. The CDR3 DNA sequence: TGTGCCATCAGTGAGTCGGGCGGCACAGATACGCAGTATTTT.

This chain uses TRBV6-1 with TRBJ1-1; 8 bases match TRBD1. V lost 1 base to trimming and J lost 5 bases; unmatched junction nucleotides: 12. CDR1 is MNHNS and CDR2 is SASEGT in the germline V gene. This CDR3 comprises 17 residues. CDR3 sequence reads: CASSEGTGRILLTEAFF. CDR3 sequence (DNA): TGTGCCAGCAGTGAAGGGACAGGGCGGATCTTGTTGACTGAAGCTTTCTTT.

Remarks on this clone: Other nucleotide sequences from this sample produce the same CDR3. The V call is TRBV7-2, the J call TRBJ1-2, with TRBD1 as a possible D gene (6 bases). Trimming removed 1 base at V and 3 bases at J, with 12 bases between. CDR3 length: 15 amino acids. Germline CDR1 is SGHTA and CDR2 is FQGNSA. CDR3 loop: CASSLGNRVDYGYTF. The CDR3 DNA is TGTGCCAGCAGCTTAGGTAACAGGGTAGACTATGGCTACACCTTC.

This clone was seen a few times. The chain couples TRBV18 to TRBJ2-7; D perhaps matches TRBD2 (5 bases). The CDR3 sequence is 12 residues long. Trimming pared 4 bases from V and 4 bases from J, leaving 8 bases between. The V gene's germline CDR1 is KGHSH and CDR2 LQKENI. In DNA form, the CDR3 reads TGTGCCAGCTCACGTGGAGGATACGAGCAGTACTTC. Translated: CASSRGGYEQYF.

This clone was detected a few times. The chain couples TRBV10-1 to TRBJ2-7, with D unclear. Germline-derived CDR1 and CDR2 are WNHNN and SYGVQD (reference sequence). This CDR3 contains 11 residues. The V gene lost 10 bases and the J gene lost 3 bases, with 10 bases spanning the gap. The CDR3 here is CATREYYEQYF. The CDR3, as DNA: TGCGCCACTAGGGAATACTACGAGCAGTACTTC.

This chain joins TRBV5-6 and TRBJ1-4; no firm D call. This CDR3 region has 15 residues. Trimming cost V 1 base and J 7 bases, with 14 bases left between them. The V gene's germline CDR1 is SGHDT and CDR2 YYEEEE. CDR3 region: CASSLKAPSSEKLFF. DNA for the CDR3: TGTGCCAGCAGCTTGAAGGCGCCTAGTTCTGAAAAACTGTTTTTT.

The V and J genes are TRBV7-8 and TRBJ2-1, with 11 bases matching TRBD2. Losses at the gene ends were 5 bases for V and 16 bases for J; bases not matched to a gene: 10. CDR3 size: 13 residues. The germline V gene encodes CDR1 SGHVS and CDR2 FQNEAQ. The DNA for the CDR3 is TGTGCCAGCAGCAAAGGACTAGCGGGTACGCTTTTCTTC. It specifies CASSKGLAGTLFF. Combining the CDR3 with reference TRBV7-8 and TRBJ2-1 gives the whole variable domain GAGVSQSPRYKVAKRGQDVALRCDPISGHVSLFWYQQALGQGPEFLTYFQNEAQLDKSGLPSDRFFAERPEGSVSTLKIQRTQQEDSAVYLCASSKGLAGTLFFGPGTRLTVL.

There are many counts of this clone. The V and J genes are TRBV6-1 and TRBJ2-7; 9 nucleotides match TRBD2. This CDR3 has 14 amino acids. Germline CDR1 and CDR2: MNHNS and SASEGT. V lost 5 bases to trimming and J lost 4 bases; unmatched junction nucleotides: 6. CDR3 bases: TGTGCCAGCAGTAATAGCGGGGGAGGATACGAGCAGTACTTC. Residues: CASSNSGGGYEQYF.

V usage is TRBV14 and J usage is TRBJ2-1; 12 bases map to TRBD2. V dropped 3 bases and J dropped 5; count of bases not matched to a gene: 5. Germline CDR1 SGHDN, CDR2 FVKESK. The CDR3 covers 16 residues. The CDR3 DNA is TGTGCCAGCAGCCACTTGACTAGCGGGGGAAACAATGAGCAGTTCTTC. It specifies CASSHLTSGGNNEQFF.

CDR3: CAISSAGSGPNQPQHF. Written as DNA, the CDR3 is TGTGCCATCAGTTCGGCGGGTTCAGGCCCCAATCAGCCCCAGCATTTT. The rearrangement links TRBV10-3 to TRBJ1-5; D is ambiguous. Germline V gene data show CDR1 as ENHRY and CDR2 as SYGVKD. Trimming stripped 5 bases from V and 3 bases from J, with 17 bases between. The CDR3 extends over 16 amino acids.

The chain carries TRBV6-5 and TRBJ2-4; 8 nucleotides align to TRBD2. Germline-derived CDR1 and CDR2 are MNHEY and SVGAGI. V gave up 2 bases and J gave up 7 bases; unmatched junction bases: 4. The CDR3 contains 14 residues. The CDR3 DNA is TGTGCCAGCAGTTACGGGGCTAGCGGGAACATTCAGTACTTC. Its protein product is CASSYGASGNIQYF.

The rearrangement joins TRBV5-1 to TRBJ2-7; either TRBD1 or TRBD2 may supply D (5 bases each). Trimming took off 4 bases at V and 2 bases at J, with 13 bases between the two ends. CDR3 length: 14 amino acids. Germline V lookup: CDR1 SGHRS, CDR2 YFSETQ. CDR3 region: CASSLGTETYEQYF. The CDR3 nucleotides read TGCGCCAGCAGCCTTGGGACGGAGACCTACGAGCAGTACTTC.